The source of this TCR beta chain is a study of blood T cell repertoires in COVID-19. Study information: Italy, Spain and the United States were the sources of the convalescent and acute COVID-19 samples. PBMCs, B-cell-depleted T cells, or T cells were the source of the cDNA or gDNA that made up the material.

This clone was observed a handful of times. The CDR3 is made up of 14 amino acids. V lost 7 bases to trimming and J lost 2 bases, with 9 bases between them. Germline values: CDR1 MDHEN, CDR2 SYDVKM. The authors' processing: How many nucleated cells were present was estimated from reference gene primer amplification. Method: immunoSEQ multiplex PCR; TCRdb's copy keeps in-frame clones and lacks some. V, J and clone size were drawn from that table, and D and trimming were deduced from the DNA. The profile shows a few hundred thousand clones, around four fifths of them singletons. This clonotype was obtained from a man between 60 and 75 years old who had recovered from COVID-19. The chain uses TRBV28 and TRBJ1-6; D possibly corresponds to TRBD1 (5 bases). The material sequenced was peripheral blood. The CDR3 here is CASTTTAYNSPLHF. Written as DNA, the CDR3 is TGTGCCAGCACCACGACAGCCTATAATTCACCCCTCCACTTT.